The T cell receptor beta chain described here comes from a study of shared clonotypes between healthy human individuals. The naive CD8 subset, CD45RO-negative cells positively selected for CCR7, excluded terminally differentiated effector memory CD45RA+ cells. The CDR3 spans 13 residues. Germline V gene sequence: CDR1 MNHEY, CDR2 SMNVEV (reference sequence). The V and J ends lost 3 bases and 3 bases respectively, with 9 bases between them. TCRdb keeps only in-frame clones here, not all; method: immunoSEQ multiplex PCR. The data hold around 2,100,000 clones, with approximately 94% observed a single time. This clone appeared once.

What was sequenced was naive CD8+ T cells sorted from blood. V gene TRBV27 combines with J gene TRBJ2-7; D gene unclear. The clonotype was recovered from a man aged 18 to 30 in good health. The CDR3 region is CASSFRAFYEQYF. The CDR3 DNA follows: TGTGCCAGCAGTTTTAGGGCTTTCTACGAGCAGTACTTC.